The rows below give T cell receptor beta chains drawn from one sample of a study of OX40 agonist ivuxolimab in advanced cancers. Only in-frame clones appear in the TCRdb table, and some are missing; sequencing was by immunoSEQ multiplex PCR. This sample yields approximately 70,000 clones, of which 82% are seen a single time; over 0.4% belongs to the top ten. The sequencing used CD4+ or CD8+ T cells sorted from blood, collected in a trial of the OX40 agonist ivuxolimab. These receptors came from an adult with an advanced solid tumor such as melanoma, head and neck, liver or kidney cancer. Each CDR3 is given with its conserved first and last residue. The D gene is left open where the match is weak. Size tells how often a clone was seen (once, few, many) or the class of an expanded clone, and some rows leave it out.

TRBV7-3	TRBJ1-1	NA	TRBD1	CASSLTGVGTEAFF	TGTGCCAGCAGCCTTACAGGGGTTGGAACTGAAGCTTTCTTT
TRBV6-5	TRBJ2-5	NA	TRBD1	CASSYSSSGTVQYF	TGTGCCAGCAGTTACTCTTCATCCGGGACAGTCCAGTACTTC
TRBV6-5	TRBJ1-2	NA	NA	CASSRDVKPGYTF	TGTGCCAGCAGTCGCGACGTAAAGCCCGGCTACACCTTC
TRBV11-2	TRBJ1-5	NA	NA	CASSLARTALGQPQHF	TGTGCCAGCAGCTTAGCGCGGACAGCATTGGGTCAGCCCCAGCATTTT
TRBV19	TRBJ2-5	NA	NA	CASSIGRGQETQYF	TGTGCCAGTAGTATAGGGAGGGGGCAAGAGACCCAGTACTTC
TRBV28	TRBJ2-7	once	NA	CASSSFGYEQYF	TGTGCCAGCAGTTCATTTGGCTACGAGCAGTACTTC
TRBV27	TRBJ1-2	NA	NA	CASSLSAGIGGYTF	TGTGCCAGCAGTTTATCGGCAGGTATAGGTGGCTACACCTTC
TRBV11-1	TRBJ2-1	NA	NA	CASSLGGRAIDEQFF	TGTGCCAGCAGCTTGGGGGGACGGGCAATCGATGAGCAGTTCTTC
TRBV10-2	TRBJ2-3	NA	NA	CASSEWGRAGTDTQYF	TGCGCCAGCAGTGAGTGGGGGCGCGCTGGCACAGATACGCAGTATTTT
TRBV5-1	TRBJ2-2	NA	NA	CASSLVQKNTGELFF	TGCGCCAGCAGCTTGGTTCAGAAGAACACCGGGGAGCTGTTTTTT
TRBV23-1	TRBJ1-6	NA	NA	CASFRVLYSPLHF	TGCGCCAGCTTCCGGGTCTTATATTCACCCCTCCACTTT
TRBV18	TRBJ2-3	NA	TRBD2	CASSLRGGTSTDTQYF	TGTGCCAGCTCCTTGCGGGGGGGCACGTCTACAGATACGCAGTATTTT
TRBV28	TRBJ1-2	once	NA	CASSFIGGIGGYTF	TGTGCCAGCAGTTTCATCGGGGGTATTGGGGGCTACACCTTC
TRBV18	TRBJ2-7	NA	TRBD2	CASSWTSSYEQYF	TGTGCCAGCTCTTGGACTAGCTCCTACGAGCAGTACTTC
TRBV29-1	TRBJ2-1	NA	TRBD2	CSVALAGGSYNEQFF	TGCAGCGTTGCCCTAGCGGGAGGATCATACAATGAGCAGTTCTTC
TRBV9	TRBJ2-1	NA	TRBD2	CASSVYRLAGRSSYNEQFF	TGTGCCAGCAGCGTTTATAGACTAGCGGGGAGGAGCTCCTACAATGAGCAGTTCTTC
TRBV19	TRBJ1-2	NA	TRBD1	CASSPDRSRGYTF	TGTGCCAGTAGTCCGGACAGGTCTAGAGGCTACACCTTC
TRBV27	TRBJ2-5	NA	TRBD2	CASSFGISSGRETQYF	TGTGCCAGCAGTTTTGGTATTTCCAGCGGGAGGGAGACCCAGTACTTC
TRBV11-2	TRBJ2-2	NA	NA	CASSEQKPTGELFF	TGTGCCAGCAGCGAACAGAAACCCACCGGGGAGCTGTTTTTT
TRBV7-2	TRBJ2-7	NA	NA	CASSLGPRVYEQYF	TGTGCCAGCAGCTTAGGTCCGAGGGTTTACGAGCAGTACTTC
TRBV7-2	TRBJ2-3	NA	NA	CASARGTTDTQYF	TGTGCCTCAGCCCGAGGGACTACAGATACGCAGTATTTT